This section outlines one TCR beta chain sequence together with its context. No antigen is known for it. This specimen belongs to a study of T cells in Graves' hyperthyroidism and ophthalmopathy. Study-level findings and limits: Among clonotypes expanded in thyroid above 0.001, most were also found in blood.

RNA transcripts were the template for amplifying TCR beta CDR3 regions. A set of HTBI primers served as the primers for a first-round RT-PCR of the TCR CDR3. A single record per CDR3 protein comes from TCRdb applying MiXCR to the multiplex PCR reads. The table includes approximately 400,000 distinct CDR3 sequences, 15% to 20% detected once. The CDR3 runs to 14 residues. V lost 5 bases, J lost 2 bases, and 8 bases stayed unmatched. In germline, CDR1 is DFQATT, CDR2 SNEGSKA (reference sequence). The TCR was taken from a man aged 18-30 years with Graves' ophthalmopathy. Sample: blood. The V and J genes are TRBV20-1 and TRBJ2-7, with TRBD2 matching over 8 bases. For the CDR3, the DNA is TGCAGTGCTGGCATCGGCGGGGGGCCCTACGAGCAGTACTTC. This encodes CSAGIGGGPYEQYF.